This section outlines one TCR beta chain sequence together with its context. These data are taken from a study of radiotherapy plus CTLA-4 blockade in lung cancer. Germline V gives CDR1 SGHRS, CDR2 YFSETQ. V shed 5 bases and J 0 bases; nucleotides not matched to a gene: 5. The CDR3 runs 15 residues. Sequencing was performed with immunoSEQ multiplex PCR; in TCRdb, only in-frame clones are kept and a portion is missing. This table has some 94,000 clones, 82% appearing once. Sequencing was performed on peripheral blood, taken from a patient treated with radiotherapy plus ipilimumab. The sequence derives from a human donor with non-small cell lung cancer that progressed on radiotherapy plus ipilimumab. The chain uses TRBV5-1 and TRBJ1-3, with TRBD1 matching over 7 bases. The CDR3 sequence is CASSPTGASGNTIYF. The CDR3 DNA reads TGCGCCAGCAGTCCTACAGGGGCCTCTGGAAACACCATATATTTT.